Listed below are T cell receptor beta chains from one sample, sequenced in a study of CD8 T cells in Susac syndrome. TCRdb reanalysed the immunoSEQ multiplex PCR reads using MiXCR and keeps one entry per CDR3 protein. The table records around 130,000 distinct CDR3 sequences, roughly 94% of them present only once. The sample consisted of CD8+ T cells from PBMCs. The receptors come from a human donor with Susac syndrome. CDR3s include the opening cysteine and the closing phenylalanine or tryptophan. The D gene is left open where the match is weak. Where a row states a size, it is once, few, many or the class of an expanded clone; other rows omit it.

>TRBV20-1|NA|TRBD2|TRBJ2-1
CSAREDGGDYNEQFF
TGCAGTGCTAGAGAGGACGGGGGGGACTACAATGAGCAGTTCTTC
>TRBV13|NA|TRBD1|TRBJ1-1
CASGDRDSAEAFF
TGTGCCAGCGGGGACAGGGATTCGGCTGAAGCTTTCTTT
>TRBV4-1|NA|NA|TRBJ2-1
CASSQWGAQNEQFF
TGCGCCAGCAGCCAATGGGGGGCGCAGAATGAGCAGTTCTTC
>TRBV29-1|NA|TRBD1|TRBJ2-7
CSVILDRSSYEQYF
TGCAGCGTTATTCTGGACAGGTCGTCCTACGAGCAGTACTTC
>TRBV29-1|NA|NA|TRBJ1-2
CSVVRDLETF
TGCAGCGTTGTTCGGGACCTGGAAACCTTC
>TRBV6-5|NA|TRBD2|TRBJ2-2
CASVERGGTGELFF
TGTGCCAGCGTTGAGCGGGGGGGGACCGGGGAGCTGTTTTTT
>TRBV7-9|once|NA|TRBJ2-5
CASSYSPTQYF
TGTGCCAGCAGCTACAGTCCAACCCAGTACTTC
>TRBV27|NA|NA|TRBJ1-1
CASSPPLGLEAFF
TGTGCCAGCAGTCCCCCCCTGGGGCTTGAAGCTTTCTTT
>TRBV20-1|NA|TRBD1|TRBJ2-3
CSARDRGRADTQYF
TGCAGTGCCCGGGACAGGGGACGGGCAGATACGCAGTATTTT
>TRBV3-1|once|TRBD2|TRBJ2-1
CASSQDSSSGGARSNEQFF
TGTGCCAGCAGCCAAGATTCGTCTAGCGGGGGGGCTCGTTCCAATGAGCAGTTCTTC
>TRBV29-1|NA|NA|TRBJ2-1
CSVYLSSSSEQFF
TGCAGCGTTTACCTCTCTAGCTCTAGTGAGCAGTTCTTC
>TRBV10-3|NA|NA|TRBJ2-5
CAISAGDETQYF
TGTGCCATCAGTGCAGGGGACGAGACCCAGTACTTC
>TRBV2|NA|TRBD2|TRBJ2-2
CASSDAGGANTGELFF
TGTGCCAGCAGTGACGCCGGGGGGGCGAACACCGGGGAGCTGTTTTTT
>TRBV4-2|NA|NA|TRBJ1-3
CASSQELGNTIYF
TGTGCCAGCAGCCAAGAACTTGGAAACACCATATATTTT
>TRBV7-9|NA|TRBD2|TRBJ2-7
CASSSPNGTSLYEQYF
TGTGCCAGCAGCTCCCCAAATGGGACTAGTCTCTACGAGCAGTACTTC
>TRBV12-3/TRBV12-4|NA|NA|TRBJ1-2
CASSPRLVSLYGYTF
TGTGCCAGCAGTCCCAGACTCGTTAGCCTATATGGCTACACCTTC
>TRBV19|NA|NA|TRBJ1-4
CASSITVEKLFF
TGTGCCAGTAGTATTACAGTGGAAAAACTGTTTTTT
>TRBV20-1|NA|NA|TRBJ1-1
CSARDVGASFEAFF
TGCAGTGCTAGAGATGTGGGGGCCAGTTTTGAAGCTTTCTTT
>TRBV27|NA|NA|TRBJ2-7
CASRLAVASYEQYF
TGTGCCAGCAGGTTGGCAGTCGCCTCCTACGAGCAGTACTTC
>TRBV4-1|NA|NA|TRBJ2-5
CASSQDPGYQETQYF
TGCGCCAGCAGCCAAGACCCGGGTTACCAAGAGACCCAGTACTTC
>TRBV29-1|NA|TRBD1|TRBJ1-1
CSAGQENTEAFF
TGCAGCGCTGGACAGGAGAACACTGAAGCTTTCTTT
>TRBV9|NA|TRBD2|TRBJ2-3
CASSTSGVTDTQYF
TGTGCCAGCAGTACTAGCGGGGTAACAGATACGCAGTATTTT
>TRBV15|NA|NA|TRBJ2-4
CATSSQNIQYF
TGTGCCACCAGCAGTCAAAACATTCAGTACTTC
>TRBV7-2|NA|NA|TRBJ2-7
CASSASQGYEQYF
TGTGCCAGCAGCGCGTCACAGGGCTACGAGCAGTACTTC
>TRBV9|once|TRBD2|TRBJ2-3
CASNGGSTDTQYF
TGTGCCAGCAACGGGGGGAGCACAGATACGCAGTATTTT
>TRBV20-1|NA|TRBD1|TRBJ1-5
CSAREQGYNQPQHF
TGCAGTGCTAGAGAACAGGGGTACAATCAGCCCCAGCATTTT
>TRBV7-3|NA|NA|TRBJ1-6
CASSLYSTPNSPLHF
TGTGCCAGCAGCCTCTACTCCACCCCAAATTCACCCCTCCACTTT
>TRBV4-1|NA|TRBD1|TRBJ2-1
CASSQVGDRLYNEQFF
TGCGCCAGCAGCCAAGTCGGGGACAGACTTTACAATGAGCAGTTCTTC
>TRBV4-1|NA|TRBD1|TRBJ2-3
CASRNRGDTQYF
TGCGCCAGCAGAAACAGGGGAGATACGCAGTATTTT
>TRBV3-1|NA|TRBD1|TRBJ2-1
CASSWDRGQNEQFF
TGTGCCAGCAGCTGGGACAGGGGGCAAAATGAGCAGTTCTTC
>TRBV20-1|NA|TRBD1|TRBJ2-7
CSAAGQASSYEQYF
TGCAGTGCCGCGGGACAGGCGAGCTCCTACGAGCAGTACTTC
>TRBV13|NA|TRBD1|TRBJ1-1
CASSSAAGGNTEVFF
TGTGCCAGCAGCTCTGCGGCAGGGGGGAACACTGAAGTTTTCTTT
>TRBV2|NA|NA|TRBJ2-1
CASGGGRNEQFF
TGTGCCAGCGGGGGGGGCCGCAATGAGCAGTTCTTC
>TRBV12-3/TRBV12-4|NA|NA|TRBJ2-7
CASSSMDSYEQYF
TGTGCCAGCAGTTCCATGGACAGCTACGAGCAGTACTTC
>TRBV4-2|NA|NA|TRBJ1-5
CASSQDEGYNQPQHF
TGTGCCAGCAGCCAAGATGAGGGGTACAATCAGCCCCAGCATTTT
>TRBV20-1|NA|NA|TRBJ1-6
CSARASLGLAINSPLHF
TGCAGTGCTAGAGCCTCCCTGGGACTGGCCATTAATTCACCCCTCCACTTT
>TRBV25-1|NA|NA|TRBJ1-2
CASSDLGSYGYTF
TGTGCCAGCAGTGATTTGGGGAGCTATGGCTACACCTTC
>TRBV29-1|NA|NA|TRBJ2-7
CSVLMARRGYEQYF
TGCAGCGTTTTAATGGCTCGGAGGGGATACGAGCAGTACTTC
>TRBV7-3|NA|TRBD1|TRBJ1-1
CASSSTEDRGTEAFF
TGTGCCAGCAGCTCTACCGAGGACAGGGGCACTGAAGCTTTCTTT